This T cell receptor (beta chain) was identified in a study of T cells in Graves' hyperthyroidism and ophthalmopathy (dated by TCRdb to the late 2010s). Concerning the study at large: Peripheral blood samples were taken at the time of initial diagnosis, prior to any treatment. TCR Vbeta CDR3 sequencing of 130 to 150 peripheral blood samples (fewer than 45 ophthalmopathy, roughly 72 hyperthyroidism and around 17 progressor patients) is reported in the paper. TCR V-J signatures able to tell the groups apart were searched for in a discovery cohort of 90 to 100 patients, of whom under 45 had Graves' ophthalmopathy and about 60 had stable Graves' hyperthyroidism. The 100 or so discovery patients were divided at random into training and test sets in a 7:3 ratio. Prospective prediction of ophthalmopathy was tested in an independent validation cohort consisting of some 18 hyperthyroidism patients and more than 15 patients who later progressed to ophthalmopathy. The study also compared thyroid tissue and blood T-cell repertoires from 6 or 7 Graves' hyperthyroidism patients. After sampling, hyperthyroidism patients received methimazole starting at 30 mg daily, and ophthalmopathy patients received high-dose intravenous methylprednisolone. Paper-wide results and their limitations: Most expanded thyroid clonotypes (frequency above 0.001) were also detected in blood, suggesting blood repertoires may reflect thyroid immune responses. Sample size was not statistically predetermined, and investigators were not blinded to group allocation. In validation, progression to ophthalmopathy was predicted by the model with 65% to 71% sensitivity and roughly 76% specificity, a median of roughly 6.4 months before onset. Ophthalmopathy was separated from stable hyperthyroidism by a 13 V-J signature model, with about 86% sensitivity and about 81% specificity obtained in cross-validation and 80%/75% obtained in testing.

This clonotype was detected many times. It has no known antigen specificity. Base qualities were left out, and no much larger clone turns up one base away. The TCR beta CDR3 regions were amplified from RNA transcripts. The first round of RT-PCR for the TCR CDR3 was performed with the HTBI primer set and the Qiagen OneStep RT-PCR kit. Libraries were constructed in a second round of multiplex PCR, after which size selection and purification were performed. Libraries were sequenced paired-end with 100 bp reads on an Illumina HiSeq2000. As for how the authors treated the data: SOAPnuke was used to process the raw data, removing reads that contained adapters or uncalled bases, had a mean Phred below 15, or lacked an exact match to the constant primer or identifier. High-quality paired reads were merged using COPE v1.2.5, and each unique nucleotide sequence was defined as a clonotype. Clonotypes were aligned to IMGT TRBV, TRBD and TRBJ reference segments using MiTCR v1.1. The analysis included only V-J combinations with a frequency above 0.0001, which together covered 99% to 99.2% of the repertoires. A TCS score was defined as the ratio between F50 (clonal expansion) and ExV (chaos), using BLOSUM62-based TCRdist between CDR3 peptides within each V-J. Welch's t-statistics and random forest reduced just over 500 V-J features to roughly 13, which were used in a naive Bayes classifier (R e1071). The public reads were reanalyzed by TCRdb: fastp trimming at Q25, MiXCR alignment, in-frame beta chains only. Rows matching on CDR3 protein sequence are summarized as one entry with the most common DNA and genes. Clone size and V and J calls follow TCRdb, not the original study. The sample table contains fewer than 450,000 distinct CDR3 sequences; only one count was recorded for approximately 18% of them. Together, the top ten hold approximately 30% of the sample.

Hyperthyroidism patients were newly diagnosed, had a disease duration of under 2 months, and were aged 18 to 65 years. Patients with uncontrolled infections, other autoimmune diseases, pregnancy or lactation were excluded. Clinical symptoms, serum thyroxine and TRAb, thyroid ultrasound, and orbital computed tomography formed the basis for the diagnoses. For progressor patients, blood was drawn at the first diagnosis of hyperthyroidism, before any ophthalmopathy symptoms had appeared. PBMCs were separated from roughly 9.3 ml of fresh peripheral blood using Ficoll-Paque density gradient centrifugation. Patients classed as progressors first received a Graves' hyperthyroidism diagnosis and then went on to develop ophthalmopathy during follow-up. Trizol reagent was used to extract total RNA, and RNA quality was then checked on an Agilent 2100 Bioanalyzer. CDR1 and CDR2 were assigned from the germline V gene as SGHRS and YFSETQ. The cysteine opens and the phenylalanine closes a CDR3 of 13 amino acids. Only CDR3 DNA is held: 39 bases, read in frame from base 1. The junction carries 5 bases between V and J, which are trimmed by 0 bases and 7 bases respectively.

The sample was blood. This receptor was obtained from a woman younger than 45 with Graves' hyperthyroidism that later progressed to Graves' ophthalmopathy. The V and J genes are TRBV5-1 and TRBJ1-6; no D segment can be confidently identified. The CDR3 region reads CASSLVLNSPLHF. The nucleotide sequence is given as TGCGCCAGCAGCTTGGTCTTAAATTCACCCCTCCACTTT.